The 32 T cell receptor beta chains in this list originate from one sample, sequenced in a study of CD8+ T cells in alopecia areata. Cells pooled from cutaneous lymph nodes were sorted on CD4, CD8alpha, NKG2D, NKG2ACE and other markers. TCR sequencing used cDNA made by reverse transcription of extracted RNA. Measured with immunoSEQ multiplex PCR; TCRdb has only the in-frame clones, and not every one. The profile covers about 270,000 clones, none occurring a single time. Sequencing was performed on CD4+ T cells sorted from a lymph node. Receptors originate from a C3H/HeJ mouse with alopecia areata. For this strain, the MHC haplotype corresponds to H2-k.

This clone was detected only a few times. Germline and genes: mouse. Coverage ceases 4 residues before the CDR3 finishes, and the germline J gene fills in the end. The V gene is TRBV1, the J gene TRBJ2-2, with D possibly matching TRBD1 (5 bases). V lost 4 bases to trimming and J lost 3 bases, with 9 bases between them. The germline gives CDR1 NSQYPW, CDR2 LRSPGD (reference sequence). The CDR3 is 14 amino acids. The DNA read from the CDR3 is TGCACCTGCAGTGAGCAGGGCCACACCGGG. Protein: CTCSEQGHTG. In full, the CDR3 is CTCSEQGHTGQLYF. Looking up the rest from reference TRBV1 and TRBJ2-2 gives the full variable domain: VTLLEQNPRWRLVPRGQAVNLRCILKNSQYPWMSWYQQDLQKQLQWLFTLRSPGDKEVKSLPGADYLATRVTDTELRLQVANMSQGRTLYCTCSEQGHTGQLYFGEGSKLTVL.

This clone was seen a few times. The genes and germline here are from mouse. The read stops 4 residues short of the end of the CDR3; the missing end is completed from the germline J gene. V gene TRBV19 combines with J gene TRBJ2-2; 7 bases match TRBD1. The CDR3 covers 15 residues. Germline CDR1 and CDR2: FNHDT and SITEND (reference sequence). V shed 5 bases, J shed 2 bases, and the junction held 6 bases outside the gene matches. CDR3 DNA, as far as it was read: TGTGCCAGCAGCAAGGGACAGAAGAACACCGGG. It encodes CASSKGQKNTG. The full CDR3 protein is CASSKGQKNTGQLYF.

In regard to this clone: Gene names follow the mouse nomenclature. The read ends 4 residues shy of where the CDR3 ends; the end is completed using the germline J gene. Other DNA sequences from this sample encode an identical CDR3 as well. The chain links TRBV13-1 to TRBJ2-2; 8 bases are shared with TRBD1. V lost 3 bases and J lost 0; bases outside the gene matches: 1. Germline CDR1 and CDR2: NSHNY and SYGAGN. The CDR3 contains 15 residues. The CDR3 here is CASSGQGTNTGQLYF. The covered CDR3 bases are TGTGCCAGCAGTGGACAGGGGACAAACACCGGG.

This clone was detected ten times or more. The genes and germline here are from mouse. From the germline J gene comes the end of the CDR3, since the read stops 4 residues before it. The chain combines TRBV13-1 with TRBJ2-2; D might be TRBD1 (5 bases). CDR3 length: 14 residues. Trimming removed 3 bases from V and 3 bases from J, with 9 bases in between. Germline V lookup: CDR1 NSHNY, CDR2 SYGAGN. The part of the CDR3 DNA that was read is TGTGCCAGCAGTGTCAGGGAAGACACCGGG. Translated: CASSVREDTG. The whole CDR3 protein is CASSVREDTGQLYF.

Ten or more counts support this clone. Gene names and germline match the mouse. Read sequence stops 3 residues before the CDR3 end, and the germline J gene provides the missing end. Other nucleotide sequences from this sample produce the same CDR3. V usage is TRBV13-1 and J usage is TRBJ1-6; D perhaps matches TRBD1 (5 bases). TRBJ1-6 counts as an open reading frame of uncertain function. Germline V gives CDR1 NSHNY, CDR2 SYGAGN. The CDR3 is made up of 13 amino acids. Trimming shortened V by 3 bases and J by 6 bases, and 7 bases separated the two germline ends. The part of the CDR3 DNA that was read is TGTGCCAGCAGTGGTGGGGGTAATTCGCCC. It yields the protein CASSGGGNSP. From start to end, the CDR3 is CASSGGGNSPLYF.

Concerning this clone: Genes here carry mouse names. The sequence runs out 4 residues before the end of the CDR3; the remainder is reconstructed from the germline J gene. The chain joins TRBV13-3 to TRBJ2-7, with 9 bases identical to TRBD2. The V gene end was trimmed by 1 base and the J gene end by 2 bases; junction bases not matched to a gene: 10. CDR3 length equals 17 residues. Germline V CDR1 and CDR2: NNHDY, SYVADS. CDR3 bases read: TGTGCCAGCAGTGATAGACTGGGGGAGAGGGGAACCTAT. It translates to CASSDRLGERGTY. The whole CDR3 region reads CASSDRLGERGTYEQYF.

As to this clone: Gene names and germline refer to mouse. The read ends 4 residues before the CDR3 terminus; that terminus is restored from the germline J gene. The chain links TRBV13-3 to TRBJ2-1; 9 nucleotides agree with TRBD1. Germline loops: CDR1 NNHDY, CDR2 SYVADS. There are 14 residues in the CDR3. The DNA read from the CDR3 is TGTGCCAGCAGTGACGGGACAGGGCGAGCT. Protein: CASSDGTGRA. The whole CDR3 protein is CASSDGTGRAEQFF.

On this clone: Gene names and germline match the mouse. Read data end 4 residues before the CDR3 end; the end is taken from the germline J gene. The V gene is TRBV12-1, the J gene TRBJ1-2, with 8 nucleotides matching TRBD1. Per germline, CDR1 SGHSN and CDR2 HYEKVE. The CDR3 has 15 residues. J gave up 0 bases and V 4 bases, and 6 bases lay outside the gene matches. CDR3 DNA, as far as it was read: TGTGCCAGCTCCCCAACAGGGGGTGCAAACTCC. As protein: CASSPTGGANS. The CDR3 in its entirety is CASSPTGGANSDYTF. The full variable domain, rest sourced from reference TRBV12-1 and TRBJ1-2, is DSGVVQSPRHIIKEKGGRSVLTCIPISGHSNVVWYQQTLGKELKFLIQHYEKVERDKGFLPSRFSVQQFDDYHSEMNMSALELEDSAMYFCASSPTGGANSDYTFGSGTRLLVI.

Regarding this clone: The gene symbols are mouse symbols. The read ends 4 residues before the CDR3 terminus; that terminus is restored from the germline J gene. The same CDR3 can be traced to other DNA sequences in this sample. The chain combines TRBV31 with TRBJ2-1, with 13 bases that match TRBD2. V lost 0 bases to trimming and J lost 5 bases; unmatched junction nucleotides: 1. The CDR3 spans 15 residues. Germline values: CDR1 GKSSPN, CDR2 SITVG. CDR3 in amino acids: CAWSLGTGGDAEQFF. The CDR3 bases that were read are TGTGCCTGGAGTCTCGGGACTGGGGGGGATGCT.

This clone was found a few times. Gene and germline names: mouse. The read ends 4 residues early relative to the CDR3; the germline J gene fills the gap. The chain carries TRBV4 and TRBJ1-2; D is perhaps TRBD1 (5 bases). The germline CDR1 and CDR2 sequences are LGHDT and YNNKQL (reference sequence). CDR3 length equals 12 residues. The ends were cut back, 3 bases at V and 4 bases at J, with 6 bases in the middle. This chain's CDR3 is CASSYGGSDYTF. The covered CDR3 bases are TGTGCCAGCAGCTATGGGGGCTCC.

As to this clone: Any gene name here is a mouse gene name. The read halts 4 residues ahead of the CDR3 end, with the missing end drawn from the germline J gene. The same CDR3 arises from other DNA sequences in this sample as well. V and J are TRBV5 and TRBJ2-3; possibly TRBD2 for D (6 bases). Germline V CDR1 and CDR2: LGHNA, YNLKQL (reference sequence). With 4 bases removed from V and 0 bases from J, the gap between germline ends came to 11 bases. This CDR3 is built from 15 residues. CDR3 DNA, as far as it was read: TGTGCCAGCAGCCCCGGGGGGTCTAGTGCAGAA. This translates into CASSPGGSSAE. The full CDR3 protein reads CASSPGGSSAETLYF.

Concerning this clone: Gene names are mouse gene names. Read data end 4 residues before the CDR3 end; the end is taken from the germline J gene. Other nucleotide sequences in the sample specify the same CDR3. This rearrangement joins TRBV5 to TRBJ2-4; 11 bases agree with TRBD2. Germline CDR1 and CDR2: LGHNA and YNLKQL (reference sequence). CDR3 size: 14 residues. This chain's CDR3 is CASSQDWGENTLYF. The DNA read from the CDR3 is TGTGCCAGCAGCCAGGACTGGGGGGAAAAC.

This clone was found a few times. The listed genes are named as in mouse. The observed sequence ends 4 residues before the CDR3 terminus, with the missing tail filled in from the germline J gene. The chain has TRBV13-1 and TRBJ2-1; D unclear. Per the germline V gene, CDR1 is NSHNY and CDR2 is SYGAGN. The CDR3 has 15 residues. The germline V and J ends were trimmed by 0 bases and 1 base, with 8 bases remaining between them. CDR3 sequence: CASSDVTKNYAEQFF. Incomplete CDR3 DNA: TGTGCCAGCAGTGATGTGACAAAGAACTATGCT.

Of note for this clone: Mouse names are used for the genes. The CDR3 goes on 4 residues after the read ends, and that part is filled in from the germline J gene. J is TRBJ2-1 and V is TRBV19; D ambiguous. The CDR3 covers 11 residues. V dropped 5 bases and J dropped 4 bases, with 4 bases sitting between them. Germline V CDR1 and CDR2: FNHDT, SITEND (reference sequence). The CDR3 loop reads CASRLYAEQFF. The CDR3 DNA, read in part, is TGTGCCAGCAGGCTGTATGCT.

This clone was observed many times. Any gene name here is a mouse gene name. The read gets to within 4 residues of the CDR3 end, and the germline J gene fills in the rest. This chain joins TRBV17 and TRBJ2-1; D call uncertain. Trimming left V 3 bases short and J 0 bases short, with 12 bases between. The germline V gene has CDR1 MNHDT and CDR2 YYDKIL. The CDR3 contains 16 residues. CDR3 in amino acids: CASSSSGRSNYAEQFF. The CDR3 DNA, read in part, is TGTGCTAGCAGTAGTAGTGGCAGGTCTAACTATGCT.

In this sample, this clone turned up a few times. Each gene name is a mouse one. The missing CDR3 end, 4 residues past where the read stops, is filled in from the germline J gene. In the same sample, other DNA sequences code for this CDR3. The rearrangement links TRBV19 to TRBJ2-3; no clear D. This CDR3 is 14 amino acids long. CDR1 and CDR2 (germline): FNHDT, SITEND (reference sequence). V was pared by 1 base and J by 2 bases, with 8 bases between. The CDR3 here is CASSIRRVAETLYF. CDR3 DNA (partial): TGTGCCAGCAGTATAAGGAGGGTTGCAGAA.

This clone has more than one count but fewer than ten. Mouse gene names apply. The read falls 3 residues short of the CDR3 end, and the missing part is taken from the germline J gene. This sample also contains other DNA sequences that code for the same CDR3. This chain uses TRBV19 with TRBJ1-6; perhaps TRBD1 as D (5 bases). TRBJ1-6 is treated as an ORF (open reading frame) with a function not yet certain. The CDR3 sequence is 13 residues long. Germline assignment: CDR1 FNHDT and CDR2 SITEND (reference sequence). Trimming took off 5 bases at V and 6 bases at J, with 9 bases between the two ends. The CDR3: CASSPRGNSPLYF. The CDR3 bases that were read are TGTGCCAGCAGCCCGAGGGGTAATTCGCCC.

This clone showed up just a few times. All gene names here are mouse names. The sequenced fragment ends 4 residues before the CDR3 boundary, so the rest is inferred from the germline J gene. The rearrangement uses TRBV5 and TRBJ2-2; 9 nucleotides line up with TRBD2. Germline trimming cut 0 bases from V and 4 bases from J; bases unmatched to any gene: 3. Germline V lookup: CDR1 LGHNA, CDR2 YNLKQL (reference sequence). The CDR3 extends over 16 amino acids. The CDR3 bases that were read are TGTGCCAGCAGCCAAGACTGGGGGGGTGGCACCGGG. Residues: CASSQDWGGGTG. In full, the CDR3 is CASSQDWGGGTGQLYF.

Concerning this clone itself: These gene names are mouse names. The read finishes 4 residues shy of the CDR3 end, and the germline J gene is used to complete it. The V gene is TRBV13-3, the J gene TRBJ2-5; D is possibly TRBD2 (7 bases). Germline V CDR1 and CDR2: NNHDY, SYVADS. V was clipped by 1 base and J by 1 base, with 13 bases between them. The CDR3 is 16 amino acids. The CDR3 bases that were read are TGTGCCAGCAGTGATAGCCGGGGGGCGGACCAAGAC. Translation gives CASSDSRGADQD. The full CDR3 sequence reads CASSDSRGADQDTQYF.

This clone was counted only a few times. Mouse names are used for the genes. The CDR3 end is not reached by the read, which stops 4 residues before it; the germline J gene fills it in. The chain employs TRBV13-1 and TRBJ2-3; 7 bases are shared with TRBD2. J was trimmed by 0 bases and V by 0 bases; bases with no gene match: 4. The CDR3 has 16 amino acids. The V gene's germline CDR1 is NSHNY and CDR2 SYGAGN. The CDR3 sequence is CASSDVLGVSAETLYF. The sequenced CDR3 bases are TGTGCCAGCAGTGATGTTCTGGGGGTTAGTGCAGAA.

A note on this clone: The listed genes are named as in mouse. With the read ending 4 residues before the CDR3 end, the germline J gene is used to fill in that end. This sample includes further DNA sequences coding for the same CDR3. The chain has TRBV13-3 and TRBJ2-7; maybe TRBD1 (5 bases). The CDR3 totals 13 residues. The germline CDR1 and CDR2 sequences are NNHDY and SYVADS. The part of the CDR3 DNA that was read is TGTGCCAGCAGTGACATGGGAGGGGAT. Residues: CASSDMGGD. The entire CDR3 is CASSDMGGDEQYF.

Only a few counts were recorded for this clone. Germline and genes here are mouse. The read finishes 4 residues shy of the CDR3 end, and the germline J gene is used to complete it. The J gene is TRBJ1-1, the V gene TRBV1, with D uncertain. Looked up from germline, CDR1 is NSQYPW and CDR2 is LRSPGD (reference sequence). The CDR3 is 15 amino acids. With 0 bases removed from V and 0 bases from J, the gap between germline ends came to 8 bases. The CDR3 DNA, read in part, is TGCACCTGCAGTGCAGAACAGAGTGCAAACACA. Translating gives CTCSAEQSANT. The entire CDR3 is CTCSAEQSANTEVFF.

This clone was picked up a small number of times. Gene names are the mouse ones. The missing CDR3 end, 4 residues past where the read stops, is filled in from the germline J gene. The chain links TRBV13-1 to TRBJ2-5, with D possibly matching TRBD2 (5 bases). This CDR3 region has 14 residues. The germline CDR1 and CDR2 sequences are NSHNY and SYGAGN. CDR3 DNA, as far as it was read: TGTGCCAGCAGTGATATGGGGAAAGGAGAC. Translated, it gives CASSDMGKGD. The whole CDR3 reads CASSDMGKGDTQYF.

Note on this clone: Each gene name is a mouse one. The read ends 4 residues before the CDR3 terminus; that terminus is restored from the germline J gene. This rearrangement joins TRBV13-1 to TRBJ2-3; TRBD1 aligns across 10 bases. The V and J ends lost 3 bases and 4 bases, in that order; junction bases with no gene match: 8. This CDR3 is built from 16 residues. Germline CDR1 NSHNY, CDR2 SYGAGN. CDR3 in amino acids: CASSGSPGQGTETLYF. CDR3 DNA (partial): TGTGCCAGCAGTGGTTCTCCGGGACAGGGGACAGAA.

This clone was seen a few times. A much larger clone lies a single base off, so this may be a read error. Here the gene names and germline are mouse. The missing CDR3 end, 4 residues past where the read stops, is filled in from the germline J gene. Other DNA sequences in this sample translate to the same CDR3. The chain is built from TRBV13-3 and TRBJ1-1; 7 bases are a match to TRBD1. After removal of 3 bases from V and 2 bases from J, the junction contained 1 base not matched to a gene. The CDR3 is 13 residues long. Per germline, CDR1 NNHDY and CDR2 SYVADS. CDR3 loop: CASSGQGNTEVFF. The sequenced part of the CDR3 DNA is TGTGCCAGCAGTGGACAGGGCAACACA.

This clone was detected a few times. Mouse germline and gene names are used. The read falls 4 residues short of the CDR3 end, and the missing part is taken from the germline J gene. This chain uses TRBV5 with TRBJ2-2; 7 nucleotides match TRBD1. This CDR3 is 16 amino acids long. V lost 3 bases to trimming and J lost 0 bases; unmatched junction nucleotides: 4. The V gene's germline CDR1 is LGHNA and CDR2 YNLKQL (reference sequence). CDR3 DNA, as far as it was read: TGTGCCAGCAGCCACCCCGGGACAGCAAACACCGGG. It yields the protein CASSHPGTANTG. The full-length CDR3 reads as CASSHPGTANTGQLYF.

Remarks on this clone: Here the gene names and germline are mouse. The read ends 4 residues before the CDR3 terminus; that terminus is restored from the germline J gene. The chain recombines TRBV13-1 with TRBJ1-1, with TRBD1 matching 8 bases. Germline lookup yields CDR1 NSHNY and CDR2 SYGAGN. V dropped 1 base and J dropped 4; count of bases not matched to a gene: 6. This CDR3 is built from 15 residues. Partial CDR3 DNA: TGTGCCAGCAGTGATAGCAGGGGGCGGGTCACA. Protein product: CASSDSRGRVT. In full, the CDR3 reads CASSDSRGRVTEVFF.

The table lists this clone with many counts. The gene names given are mouse names. The read stops 4 residues short of the end of the CDR3; the missing end is completed from the germline J gene. The V gene is TRBV1, the J gene TRBJ2-7, with 9 nucleotides matching TRBD2. Germline lookup yields CDR1 NSQYPW and CDR2 LRSPGD (reference sequence). CDR3 length equals 14 residues. The J segment lost 2 bases and the V segment lost 3 bases, leaving 2 bases of the junction unmatched. The covered CDR3 bases are TGCACCTGCAGTGCGTCTGGGGGGGCCTAT. Its translation: CTCSASGGAY. The complete CDR3 reads CTCSASGGAYEQYF.

A few counts support this clone. Gene names and germline match the mouse. The read ends 4 residues shy of where the CDR3 ends; the end is completed using the germline J gene. Other DNA sequences in the sample encode the same CDR3. The chain is built from TRBV31 and TRBJ1-2; 7 bases are shared with TRBD1. Trimming took 2 bases from V and 2 from J; bases not matched to a gene: 5. Per germline, CDR1 GKSSPN and CDR2 SITVG. The CDR3 consists of 14 residues. CDR3 region: CAWSRQGGNSDYTF. The sequenced part of the CDR3 DNA is TGTGCCTGGAGTAGACAGGGCGGGAACTCC.

This clone was observed a few times. The gene names given are mouse names. The CDR3 DNA, read in part, is TGCACCTGCAGTGCAGATCGGGGGGGGGCGCTGGCT. Protein product: CTCSADRGGALA. The whole CDR3 protein reads CTCSADRGGALAEQFF. The chain carries TRBV1 and TRBJ2-1; 8 positions agree with TRBD2. Sequencing ends 4 residues short of the CDR3 end; the germline J gene provides the rest. Looked up from germline, CDR1 is NSQYPW and CDR2 is LRSPGD (reference sequence). This CDR3 is 16 amino acids long.

This clone was seen repeatedly, ten times or more. Gene names refer to mouse genes. The DNA ends 4 residues before the CDR3 does, and the rest of the CDR3 is filled in from the germline J gene. Additional DNA sequences in this sample encode the identical CDR3. The chain is built from TRBV13-3 and TRBJ2-5; D is undetermined. CDR3 length: 11 amino acids. In germline, CDR1 is NNHDY, CDR2 SYVADS. Incomplete CDR3 DNA: TGTGCCAGCAGTGATAGGGAC. Its protein is CASSDRD. The complete CDR3 reads CASSDRDTQYF.

This clone was observed a handful of times. Any gene name here is a mouse gene name. The read stops 4 residues short of the end of the CDR3; the missing end is completed from the germline J gene. The V call is TRBV31, the J call TRBJ2-2; D is uncertain. V was shortened by 0 bases and J by 5 bases, with 1 base between the two germline ends. Germline V lookup: CDR1 GKSSPN, CDR2 SITVG. CDR3 size: 11 residues. The CDR3 protein is CAWSLTGQLYF. CDR3 DNA, as far as it was read: TGTGCCTGGAGTCTGACCGGG.